Below are 9 T cell receptor beta chains sequenced from a single sample in a study of post-analysis software for immune sequencing data. Their antigen targets remain unknown. Incorporated into the TCR beta cDNA libraries were unique molecular identifiers, which served to reduce PCR and sequencing biases. Each CDR3 protein is one row after TCRdb ran MiXCR on the PCR reads. The data contain fewer than 850,000 distinct CDR3 sequences, less than 35% of them singletons. Findings and caveats of the study: With TRBV5-6, TRBV5-1 and TRBV20-1 included, about five TRBV segments were more frequent in patients than in controls.

The sequencing input was blood. The source of these receptors is a girl aged 5-17 years with multiple sclerosis.

This clonotype was seen only a few times. This sequence joins TRBV20-1 and TRBJ2-5; D gene uncertain. The CDR3 sequence is 15 residues long. Trimming left V 3 bases short and J 5 bases short, with 19 bases between. Germline V lookup: CDR1 DFQATT, CDR2 SNEGSKA (reference sequence). This CDR3 reads CSASDPTDRRETQYF. CDR3 DNA: TGCAGTGCTAGTGACCCGACCGACCGCCGGGAGACCCAGTACTTC.

This clonotype was seen a few times. The chain couples TRBV5-1 to TRBJ2-5; tentative D call: TRBD2 (6 bases). V shed 2 bases and J shed 11 bases, with 19 bases lying between them. The V gene's germline CDR1 is SGHRS and CDR2 YFSETQ. The CDR3 runs to 14 residues. CDR3 DNA sequence: TGCGCCAGCAGCTTAGAGACAGCTTCGGGGGAGCAGTACTTC. Translating gives CASSLETASGEQYF.

The chain uses TRBV2 and TRBJ2-7; 14 nucleotides align to TRBD2. Trimming at V came to 6 bases and at J to 6 bases, leaving 7 bases not matched to a gene. The CDR3 loop spans 15 amino acids. The germline CDR1 and CDR2 sequences are SNHLY and FYNNEI. As DNA, the CDR3 is TGTGCCAGCAGCCGACTAGCGGGAGGGTCCCCCGAGCAGTACTTC. This codes for CASSRLAGGSPEQYF.

V and J are TRBV6-2 or TRBV6-3 and TRBJ2-1; D is ambiguous. The assigned J gene may be wrong: the sequence end matches TRBJ2-7 better. This CDR3 has 19 amino acids. The germline V gene has CDR1 MNHEY and CDR2 SVGEGT. The CDR3 loop is CASSRRGEISDLISYEQYF. The CDR3 DNA follows: TGTGCCAGCAGTCGGAGAGGAGAGATATCCGATTTGATCTCCTACGAGCAGTACTTC.

V is TRBV24-1 and J is TRBJ1-5, with no clear D. Per the germline V gene, CDR1 is KGHDR and CDR2 is SFDVKD. V lost 1 base to trimming and J lost 4 bases, with 7 bases between them. The CDR3 has 14 amino acids. The CDR3 region has the DNA TGTGCCACCAGTGATTTAGCTGGAAATCAGCCCCAGCATTTT. It encodes CATSDLAGNQPQHF.

This clonotype was found a few times. V and J are TRBV5-1 and TRBJ1-2; D possibly corresponds to TRBD1 (6 bases). Germline CDR1 SGHRS, CDR2 YFSETQ. Between the trimmed V and J ends, which lost 4 bases and 8 bases, there was a span of 21 bases. This CDR3 has 15 amino acids. CDR3: CASSPRGQLRMGYTF. CDR3 sequence (DNA): TGCGCCAGCAGCCCCAGAGGACAGCTACGAATGGGCTACACCTTC.

In this sample, this clonotype turned up a few times. The V call is TRBV7-2, the J call TRBJ2-3, with 8 bases aligning to TRBD2. Germline V gene sequence: CDR1 SGHTA, CDR2 FQGNSA. This CDR3 is built from 15 residues. Trimming at V came to 4 bases and at J to 6 bases, leaving 9 bases not matched to a gene. This chain's CDR3 is CASSSRGGLADTQYF. In DNA form, the CDR3 reads TGTGCCAGCAGCTCCCGGGGGGGCCTCGCGGATACGCAGTATTTT.

Comment on this clonotype: A much larger clone lies a single base off, so this may be a read error. The V and J genes are TRBV20-1 and TRBJ2-1, with 7 bases that match TRBD2. The trim removed 5 bases at V and 2 bases at J, leaving 6 bases unmatched. In germline, CDR1 is DFQATT, CDR2 SNEGSKA (reference sequence). The CDR3 runs to 14 residues. The CDR3 here is CSAGGLFPYNEQFF. The CDR3 DNA reads TGCAGTGCTGGGGGACTATTCCCCTACAATGAGCAGTTCTTC.

The chain couples TRBV9 to TRBJ1-2; D is uncertain. The CDR3 is 12 residues long. Germline V gene lookup returns CDR1 SGDLS and CDR2 YYNGEE. V was shortened by 3 bases and J by 7 bases, with 10 bases between the two germline ends. The CDR3 DNA reads as TGTGCCAGCAGCGCTCTTGGCGGTGGCTACACCTTC. Translating gives CASSALGGGYTF.